The 14 T cell receptor beta chains below were found in one sample sequenced in a study of human T cells and chemical hapten exposure (dated by TCRdb to 2020 to 2023). The library was built by means of RACE. The instrument given in TCRdb is NextSeq 500. TCRdb itself trimmed the public reads at Q25 with fastp, ran MiXCR and retained productive beta chains. Each entry is one CDR3 protein sequence, shown with its most common DNA and genes. Recorded for this sample are about 160,000 distinct CDR3 sequences; roughly 26% of them occurred a single time. 2% to 2.5% of the sample lies in the top ten. Read against the paper, the sample's time point label means: patch test 3, about 24 weeks after DPC sensitization. The treatment or condition label, as the study defines it: therapeutic diphenylcyclopropenone sensitization with weekly scalp DPC. The input for sequencing was whole blood, taken in connection with sensitization to the hapten diphenylcyclopropenone (DPC). These receptors all come from a woman aged 18-29 years with alopecia areata. Some clones in this sample may be carry-over from other donors' samples.

This clonotype was observed at least ten times. This chain connects TRBV6-2 or TRBV6-3 to TRBJ2-1, with D tentatively TRBD2 (6 bases). Germline lookup yields CDR1 MNHEY and CDR2 SVGEGT. Trimming took off 0 bases at V and 10 bases at J, with 7 bases between the two ends. The CDR3 sequence is 12 residues long. CDR3 coding DNA: TGTGCCAGCAGTTACTCCCGGGGGGAGCAGTTCTTC. It yields the protein CASSYSRGEQFF.

The chain recombines TRBV15 with TRBJ2-3; the D gene is possibly TRBD1 (6 bases). Trimming stripped 0 bases from V and 2 bases from J, with 9 bases between. In germline, CDR1 is LNHNV, CDR2 YYDKDF (reference sequence). The CDR3 is 15 residues long. The CDR3 region has the DNA TGTGCCACCAGCAGAGATGCAGGGGCCACAGATACGCAGTATTTT. This sequence encodes CATSRDAGATDTQYF.

This clonotype was counted only a few times. The chain links TRBV29-1 to TRBJ1-2; unclear D gene. Germline assignment: CDR1 SQVTM and CDR2 ANQGSEA. This CDR3 has 9 residues. Trimming cost V 3 bases and J 4 bases, with 0 bases left between them. CDR3 DNA: TGCAGCGTTGACTATGGCTACACCTTC. Encoded protein: CSVDYGYTF. Based on the CDR3 plus reference TRBV29-1 and TRBJ1-2, the full variable domain is SAVISQKPSRDICQRGTSLTIQCQVDSQVTMMFWYRQQPGQSLTLIATANQGSEATYESGFVIDKFPISRPNLTFSTLTVSNMSPEDSSIYLCSVDYGYTFGSGTRLTVV.

This clonotype was detected many times. The V call is TRBV29-1, the J call TRBJ2-1; D may be TRBD1 (5 bases). Germline V CDR1 and CDR2: SQVTM, ANQGSEA. V was pared by 6 bases and J by 9 bases, with 12 bases between. CDR3 size: 11 residues. In DNA, the CDR3 is TGCAGCGTGCCTGATAGGGGTGAGCAGTTCTTC. Its protein is CSVPDRGEQFF.

The V and J genes are TRBV5-4 and TRBJ2-2; 7 nucleotides agree with TRBD2. CDR1 and CDR2 (germline): SGHNT, YYREEE (reference sequence). This CDR3 contains 16 residues. The J segment lost 2 bases and the V segment lost 5 bases, leaving 9 bases of the junction unmatched. Written as DNA, the CDR3 is TGTGCCAGCAGTACTAAGGGACTACCTAACACCGGGGAGCTGTTTTTT. Its protein is CASSTKGLPNTGELFF.

The table lists this clonotype with a few counts. The rearrangement joins TRBV29-1 to TRBJ2-5; no clear D. The CDR3 extends over 14 amino acids. The V gene lost 6 bases and the J gene lost 8 bases, with 22 bases spanning the gap. Germline assignment: CDR1 SQVTM and CDR2 ANQGSEA. CDR3 sequence reads: CSVSERRRERTQYF. CDR3 bases: TGCAGCGTATCGGAGAGGCGCAGAGAGAGAACCCAGTACTTC.

V and J are TRBV6-5 and TRBJ2-1, with D tentatively TRBD1 (5 bases). This CDR3 is 14 amino acids long. Germline V gene sequence: CDR1 MNHEY, CDR2 SVGAGI. With 5 bases removed from V and 12 bases from J, the gap between germline ends came to 20 bases. CDR3 sequence (DNA): TGTGCCAGCAGTACTCCCCTCTCCGGTCAGGGGCAGTTCTTC. Translating gives CASSTPLSGQGQFF.

V is TRBV4-3 and J is TRBJ2-7, with TRBD2 matching over 10 bases. Germline V gives CDR1 LGHNA, CDR2 YSLEER. Losses at the gene ends were 1 base for V and 6 bases for J; bases not matched to a gene: 3. The CDR3 extends over 14 amino acids. CDR3 DNA: TGCGCCAGCAGCCAAGGGCTAGCGGGAGTCGAGCAGTACTTC. It yields the protein CASSQGLAGVEQYF.

This clonotype was counted between two and nine times. This chain connects TRBV20-1 to TRBJ1-5; 9 bases line up with TRBD1. The CDR3 has 13 amino acids. Trimming cost V 5 bases and J 5 bases; bases outside gene matches: 4. Germline V lookup: CDR1 DFQATT, CDR2 SNEGSKA (reference sequence). The CDR3 coding sequence is TGCAGTGCTGGGACAGGGCCGGATCAGCCCCAGCATTTT. This codes for CSAGTGPDQPQHF.

This clonotype has just a few counts. This chain joins TRBV29-1 and TRBJ2-7; no clear D. The V gene's germline CDR1 is SQVTM and CDR2 ANQGSEA. CDR3 length: 13 residues. Between the trimmed V and J ends, which lost 1 base and 4 bases, there was a span of 11 bases. The CDR3 spells CSVEGPSHYEQYF. The CDR3 region has the DNA TGCAGCGTTGAAGGCCCTTCCCATTACGAGCAGTACTTC.

The chain uses TRBV20-1 and TRBJ2-5, with no clear D. CDR1 and CDR2 (germline): DFQATT, SNEGSKA (reference sequence). The CDR3 covers 13 residues. The V gene lost 0 bases and the J gene lost 4 bases, with 9 bases spanning the gap. The CDR3 is CSARDVPVETQYF. CDR3 DNA sequence: TGCAGTGCTAGAGATGTGCCAGTAGAGACCCAGTACTTC.

The chain uses TRBV4-3 and TRBJ2-3, with D perhaps matching TRBD1 (6 bases). Germline V CDR1 and CDR2: LGHNA, YSLEER. The V and J ends lost 1 base and 8 bases respectively, with 16 bases between them. The CDR3 contains 15 residues. The CDR3 sequence: CASSQGYPSRGTQYF. In DNA form, the CDR3 reads TGCGCCAGCAGCCAAGGGTACCCAAGCAGGGGTACGCAGTATTTT.

This clonotype showed up just once. CDR3 nucleotides: TGTGCCAGCAGCTTGGGCAGGGGGGGCTACGAGCAGTACTTC. Encoded protein: CASSLGRGGYEQYF. The V and J genes are TRBV5-4 and TRBJ2-7; D might be TRBD1 or TRBD2, each matching 7 bases. V was trimmed by 0 bases and J by 3 bases, leaving 10 bases between them. From germline, CDR1 is SGHNT and CDR2 YYREEE (reference sequence). CDR3 length: 14 residues.

This clonotype was counted a few times. The chain links TRBV24-1 to TRBJ2-7; D call uncertain. The CDR3 length is 8 residues. CDR1 and CDR2 (germline): KGHDR, SFDVKD. V dropped 11 bases and J dropped 12 bases, with 10 bases sitting between them. Here the CDR3 DNA reads TGTGCCATCACCTGGGGGTACTTC. Its translation is CAITWGYF.